The 29 T cell receptor beta chains listed next were all sequenced from one sample in a study of blood T cell repertoires in COVID-19. The table came from immunoSEQ multiplex PCR; TCRdb's copy has only in-frame clones and leaves some out. The sample yields about 270,000 clones, 83% seen once. Sequencing was carried out using peripheral blood. These receptors were obtained from a woman between 50 and 59 years old who had recovered from COVID-19.

The chain carries TRBV5-4 and TRBJ2-7; 11 positions agree with TRBD1. This CDR3 has 15 amino acids. Looked up from germline, CDR1 is SGHNT and CDR2 is YYREEE (reference sequence). The ends lost 4 bases at V and 2 bases at J; junction bases unmatched: 5. The CDR3 DNA reads TGTGCCAGCAGCCGCGGGACAGGGGGTCCCTACGAGCAGTACTTC. As protein: CASSRGTGGPYEQYF. Complete variable domain (other parts from reference TRBV5-4 and TRBJ2-7): ETGVTQSPTHLIKTRGQQVTLRCSSQSGHNTVSWYQQALGQGPQFIFQYYREEENGRGNFPPRFSGLQFPNYSSELNVNALELDDSALYLCASSRGTGGPYEQYFGPGTRLTVT.

This clone was found once. The V call is TRBV28, the J call TRBJ2-1; TRBD2 aligns across 8 bases. V was clipped by 6 bases and J by 8 bases; unmatched bases: 3. Looked up from germline, CDR1 is MDHEN and CDR2 is SYDVKM. The CDR3 has 12 amino acids. The CDR3 DNA reads TGTGCCAGCAGCTTACTAGCGGATGAGCAGTTCTTC. It yields the protein CASSLLADEQFF.

The rearrangement links TRBV30 to TRBJ2-7; TRBD2 aligns across 13 bases. The CDR3 is 14 amino acids. Trimming removed 4 bases from V and 7 bases from J; junction bases left unmatched: 7. From germline, CDR1 is GTSNPN and CDR2 SVGIG (reference sequence). The CDR3 DNA reads as TGTGCCTGGACCAAAGCGACTAGCGGGGGGGAGCAGTACTTC. Protein product: CAWTKATSGGEQYF.

V gene TRBV19 combines with J gene TRBJ2-7; TRBD1 is a possible D gene (6 bases). This CDR3 has 17 residues. V gave up 0 bases and J gave up 3 bases, with 18 bases separating them. Germline V gene sequence: CDR1 LNHDA, CDR2 SQIVND (reference sequence). The CDR3 here is CASSIDLTGNTGYEQYF. The CDR3 nucleotides read TGTGCCAGTAGTATAGATCTGACAGGCAATACGGGCTACGAGCAGTACTTC.

V and J are TRBV4-1 and TRBJ1-6, with 7 bases matching TRBD1. Trimming removed 0 bases from V and 9 bases from J; junction bases left unmatched: 5. This CDR3 comprises 15 residues. Germline V gene lookup returns CDR1 MGHRA and CDR2 YSYEKL. In DNA, the CDR3 is TGCGCCAGCAGCCAAGATATTCAGGGGGGTTCACCCCTCCACTTT. This codes for CASSQDIQGGSPLHF.

The rearrangement joins TRBV5-1 to TRBJ1-4, with TRBD1 identical over 10 bases. J gave up 8 bases and V 2 bases, and 6 bases lay outside the gene matches. The CDR3 runs 15 residues. Germline values: CDR1 SGHRS, CDR2 YFSETQ. The CDR3 coding sequence is TGCGCCAGCAGCTTTCCCGGGACAGGGGAGGAAAAACTGTTTTTT. Translated: CASSFPGTGEEKLFF.

The chain combines TRBV11-2 with TRBJ2-3, with 8 bases fitting TRBD2. V shed 3 bases, J shed 0 bases, and the junction held 8 bases outside the gene matches. Germline V lookup: CDR1 SGHAT, CDR2 FQNNGV. The CDR3 covers 17 residues. The CDR3 reads CASSLRRGGYSTDTQYF. The CDR3, as DNA: TGTGCCAGCAGCTTGCGCCGGGGGGGGTATAGCACAGATACGCAGTATTTT. The full variable domain, in which reference TRBV11-2 and TRBJ2-3 provide the parts outside the CDR3, is EAGVAQSPRYKIIEKRQSVAFWCNPISGHATLYWYQQILGQGPKLLIQFQNNGVVDDSQLPKDRFSAERLKGVDSTLKIQPAKLEDSAVYLCASSLRRGGYSTDTQYFGPGTRLTVL.

The gene calls are TRBV19 and TRBJ2-1, with TRBD2 identical over 9 bases. V gave up 3 bases and J gave up 8 bases; unmatched junction bases: 8. The CDR3 sequence is 15 residues long. Germline values: CDR1 LNHDA, CDR2 SQIVND (reference sequence). The CDR3 nucleotides read TGTGCCAGTAGTATTGGGGCGGGAGGGCCCCATGAGCAGTTCTTC. Protein sequence: CASSIGAGGPHEQFF.

The rearrangement joins TRBV7-6 to TRBJ1-1, with D hard to call. This CDR3 has 13 amino acids. The V end lost 5 bases, the J end lost 5 bases, and 12 bases lay between the germline ends. The germline V gene has CDR1 SGHVS and CDR2 FNYEAQ. The DNA for the CDR3 is TGTGCCAGCAGCATTTTACCCGGGACTGAAGCTTTCTTT. It encodes CASSILPGTEAFF.

This clone was counted between two and nine times. The V call is TRBV29-1, the J call TRBJ1-5; D might be TRBD1 (5 bases). The germline CDR1 and CDR2 sequences are SQVTM and ANQGSEA. The V and J ends lost 7 bases and 0 bases respectively, with 10 bases between them. This CDR3 is built from 13 residues. Written as DNA, the CDR3 is TGCAGCGCCCGGGACTCTAGCAATCAGCCCCAGCATTTT. It translates to CSARDSSNQPQHF. Filled out from reference TRBV29-1 and TRBJ1-5, the complete variable domain reads SAVISQKPSRDICQRGTSLTIQCQVDSQVTMMFWYRQQPGQSLTLIATANQGSEATYESGFVIDKFPISRPNLTFSTLTVSNMSPEDSSIYLCSARDSSNQPQHFGDGTRLSIL.

V and J are TRBV27 and TRBJ1-2; 7 nucleotides align to TRBD1. The CDR3 is 14 amino acids. Per the germline V gene, CDR1 is MNHEY and CDR2 is SMNVEV (reference sequence). J was trimmed by 4 bases and V by 7 bases; bases with no gene match: 9. In DNA, the CDR3 is TGTGCCAGCAAACAGGGGCGGAACTCCTATGGCTACACCTTC. Translation: CASKQGRNSYGYTF.

The rearrangement links TRBV28 to TRBJ2-1; 11 nucleotides align to TRBD2. The CDR3 extends over 18 amino acids. The ends lost 5 bases at V and 3 bases at J; junction bases unmatched: 12. Germline CDR1 and CDR2: MDHEN and SYDVKM. CDR3 region: CASSPTSGRGPSYNEQFF. In nucleotides, the CDR3 is TGTGCCAGCAGTCCTACTAGCGGGAGAGGACCTAGCTACAATGAGCAGTTCTTC.

This rearrangement joins TRBV7-2 to TRBJ2-2; 8 bases align to TRBD2. The CDR3 runs to 14 residues. The germline V gene encodes CDR1 SGHTA and CDR2 FQGNSA. Germline trimming cut 11 bases from V and 5 bases from J; bases unmatched to any gene: 10. The chain's CDR3 is CADRAGALTGELFF. CDR3 DNA sequence: TGTGCCGACCGAGCGGGGGCCCTGACCGGGGAGCTGTTTTTT.

The chain couples TRBV9 to TRBJ2-1; maybe TRBD2 (6 bases). The CDR3 loop spans 14 amino acids. V was cut by 7 bases and J by 0 bases, with 11 bases left in between. Germline V gene data show CDR1 as SGDLS and CDR2 as YYNGEE. This CDR3 reads CASGFSGSYNEQFF. CDR3 DNA: TGTGCCAGCGGCTTTAGCGGCTCCTACAATGAGCAGTTCTTC.

The CDR3 DNA is TGTGCCAGCAGCTTTAGCGGGGGTTCCTACGAGCAGTACTTC. Its translation: CASSFSGGSYEQYF. The rearrangement joins TRBV7-2 to TRBJ2-7; 9 bases align to TRBD2. The junction had 1 base not matched to a gene; V was cut back by 3 bases and J by 1 base. Germline V gene data show CDR1 as SGHTA and CDR2 as FQGNSA. The CDR3 totals 14 residues.

CDR3 nucleotide sequence: TGTGCCAGCCTTTTGTGGGAGGGAAGCACAGATACGCAGTATTTT. This codes for CASLLWEGSTDTQYF. This chain joins TRBV7-2 and TRBJ2-3; TRBD2 agrees at 7 bases. With 8 bases clipped from V and 0 bases from J, the junction kept 8 bases outside the gene matches. Germline CDR1 is SGHTA and CDR2 is FQGNSA. The CDR3 runs to 15 residues.

This rearrangement joins TRBV4-2 to TRBJ1-3; TRBD1 matches 11 bases. Losses at the gene ends were 4 bases for V and 4 bases for J; bases not matched to a gene: 3. The CDR3 sequence is 15 residues long. The germline gives CDR1 LGHNA, CDR2 YNFKEQ. DNA for the CDR3: TGTGCCAGCAGCCCGGGACAGGGGGGCGGAAACACCATATATTTT. This gives the protein CASSPGQGGGNTIYF.

This chain joins TRBV6-6 and TRBJ2-7; D might be TRBD1 (6 bases). The CDR3 consists of 14 residues. Looked up from germline, CDR1 is MNHNY and CDR2 is SVGAGI (reference sequence). The V end lost 4 bases, the J end lost 2 bases, and 12 bases lay between the germline ends. The CDR3 region has the DNA TGTGCCAGCAGTTCTCGGACAGTAACCTACGAGCAGTACTTC. Encoded protein: CASSSRTVTYEQYF.

The V gene is TRBV30, the J gene TRBJ1-1; no clear D gene. Per the germline V gene, CDR1 is GTSNPN and CDR2 is SVGIG (reference sequence). V lost 0 bases and J 4 bases, leaving 18 bases between the germline ends. CDR3 size: 16 residues. In DNA form, the CDR3 reads TGTGCCTGGAGTGTAGAGGCCCGAGGGCGCACCACTGAAGCTTTCTTT. Protein: CAWSVEARGRTTEAFF.

This rearrangement joins TRBV28 to TRBJ1-4; D not certain. V was shortened by 7 bases and J by 4 bases, with 13 bases between the two germline ends. The CDR3 sequence is 14 residues long. Germline V gene lookup returns CDR1 MDHEN and CDR2 SYDVKM. DNA for the CDR3: TGTGCCAGCACTAGCGGGTACAGTAATGAAAAACTGTTTTTT. It yields the protein CASTSGYSNEKLFF.

The rearrangement uses TRBV7-2 and TRBJ2-7; 9 positions agree with TRBD2. After removal of 1 base from V and 6 bases from J, the junction contained 4 bases not matched to a gene. CDR3 length: 14 amino acids. The germline gives CDR1 SGHTA, CDR2 FQGNSA. The CDR3 sequence is CASSLDSGSPEQYF. The DNA of the CDR3 is TGTGCCAGCAGCTTAGATAGCGGGAGTCCCGAGCAGTACTTC.

J is TRBJ1-5 and V is TRBV28, with D unclear. With 6 bases removed from V and 2 bases from J, the gap between germline ends came to 8 bases. Germline V gene data show CDR1 as MDHEN and CDR2 as SYDVKM. The CDR3 totals 13 residues. The CDR3 loop is CASSPVGNQPQHF. The DNA for the CDR3 is TGTGCCAGCAGCCCGGTTGGCAATCAGCCCCAGCATTTT.

The chain uses TRBV5-5 and TRBJ2-1; 10 bases agree with TRBD2. This CDR3 contains 18 residues. V shed 3 bases and J 15 bases; nucleotides not matched to a gene: 24. Germline CDR1 and CDR2: SGHKS and YYEKEE (reference sequence). The CDR3 loop is CASSSLGQASGGASKGFF. DNA of the CDR3: TGTGCCAGCAGCTCGCTGGGACAGGCAAGCGGGGGGGCCTCCAAGGGGTTCTTC.

V gene TRBV5-4 combines with J gene TRBJ2-5; TRBD1 aligns across 7 bases. Trimming removed 4 bases from V and 2 bases from J; junction bases left unmatched: 2. Germline V lookup: CDR1 SGHNT, CDR2 YYREEE (reference sequence). The CDR3 sequence is 13 residues long. The CDR3 DNA reads TGTGCCAGCAGCGCGGACAGGCAAGAGACCCAGTACTTC. Translated: CASSADRQETQYF.

This chain connects TRBV28 to TRBJ2-1; 10 bases line up with TRBD2. The CDR3 contains 16 residues. Trimming at V came to 4 bases and at J to 7 bases, leaving 10 bases not matched to a gene. The germline CDR1 and CDR2 sequences are MDHEN and SYDVKM. In DNA, the CDR3 is TGTGCCAGCAGTTCCTACTCTAGCGGGAGTTATAATGAGCAGTTCTTC. Translating gives CASSSYSSGSYNEQFF.

This chain's CDR3 is CATSRDLGSTEAFF. The CDR3 nucleotides are TGTGCCACCAGCAGAGATTTGGGGAGTACTGAAGCTTTCTTT. The chain uses TRBV15 and TRBJ1-1; no clear D. The CDR3 runs 14 residues. V lost 0 bases and J lost 5, with 10 bases in between. Germline V gene sequence: CDR1 LNHNV, CDR2 YYDKDF (reference sequence).

This rearrangement joins TRBV5-4 to TRBJ2-7; TRBD1 aligns across 12 bases. V lost 3 bases, J lost 6 bases, and 7 bases stayed unmatched. This CDR3 region has 15 residues. Germline V lookup: CDR1 SGHNT, CDR2 YYREEE (reference sequence). The CDR3: CASSSRDRGLGEQYF. In DNA form, the CDR3 reads TGTGCCAGCAGCTCCCGGGACAGGGGGCTAGGCGAGCAGTACTTC.

This clone was observed once. The J gene is TRBJ1-2, the V gene TRBV28; D possibly corresponds to TRBD1 (6 bases). The germline V and J ends were trimmed by 4 bases and 11 bases, with 20 bases remaining between them. CDR1 and CDR2 (germline): MDHEN, SYDVKM. The CDR3 length is 14 residues. The CDR3 loop is CASSSGWGRLGYTF. The CDR3, as DNA: TGTGCCAGCAGTTCCGGGTGGGGGCGCTTGGGGTACACCTTC.

The CDR3 is CASSMHRDRASEAFF. The CDR3 DNA reads as TGCGCCAGCAGCATGCACCGGGACAGGGCTTCTGAAGCTTTCTTT. The chain combines TRBV5-1 with TRBJ1-1, with 9 bases matching TRBD1. J lost 6 bases, V lost 4 bases, and 10 bases had no gene match. The CDR3 is made up of 15 amino acids. Germline V gives CDR1 SGHRS, CDR2 YFSETQ. Full variable domain (rest looked up from reference TRBV5-1 and TRBJ1-1): KAGVTQTPRYLIKTRGQQVTLSCSPISGHRSVSWYQQTPGQGLQFLFEYFSETQRNKGNFPGRFSGRQFSNSRSEMNVSTLELGDSALYLCASSMHRDRASEAFFGQGTRLTVV.